A selection of T cell receptor beta chains follows, all from one sample in a study of glioma-infiltrating T cells after dendritic cell vaccination. Assay used: immunoSEQ multiplex PCR; TCRdb lists only in-frame clones, some missing. Among 50,000 to 55,000 clones listed, over 75% were seen once. Sequencing used blood, obtained after dendritic cell vaccination. The receptors were gathered from a human donor with glioblastoma. Both conserved end residues are part of each CDR3. A D gene is named only where the DNA matches it firmly. A row's size may be missing; if present it is once, few, many or a size class.

V gene	D gene	J gene	clone size	CDR3 DNA	CDR3 protein
TRBV5-1	TRBD1	TRBJ1-1	once	TGCGCCAGCAGCTTGGGGGGGACAGGGCGATACACTGAAGCTTTCTTT	CASSLGGTGRYTEAFF
TRBV27	-	TRBJ1-6	-	TGTGCCAGCAGTCAATGGGGCGGAATAAGCTCCTATAATTCACCCCTCCACTTT	CASSQWGGISSYNSPLHF
TRBV28	-	TRBJ2-7	-	TGTGCCAGCAGTCTGGGACTTTACGAGCAGTACTTC	CASSLGLYEQYF
TRBV27	TRBD2	TRBJ2-7	-	TGTGCCAGTTATAGGACTAGCGGGTTTTCCTACGAGCAGTACTTC	CASYRTSGFSYEQYF
TRBV5-1	-	TRBJ2-1	-	TGCGCCAGCAGCGGGGGAGGTGGCCTAGACAATGAGCAGTTCTTC	CASSGGGGLDNEQFF
TRBV28	-	TRBJ1-1	once	TGTGCCAGCAGCCCAACAGGTTCTAACACTGAAGCTTTCTTT	CASSPTGSNTEAFF
TRBV28	TRBD1	TRBJ2-5	-	TGTGCCAGCAGTGAAGACAGGGGTATCTTAGAGACCCAGTACTTC	CASSEDRGILETQYF
TRBV10-3	TRBD1	TRBJ2-7	-	TGTGCCGCCGGGACAGGGGGGTACGAGCAGTACTTC	CAAGTGGYEQYF
TRBV7-3	TRBD2	TRBJ2-2	-	TGTGCCAGCAGCCCCGGGACTAGCGGGAGTAGGACCGGGGAGCTGTTTTTT	CASSPGTSGSRTGELFF
TRBV13	-	TRBJ2-7	-	TGTGCCAGCAGTTACAGGGCCGGCGAGCAGTACTTC	CASSYRAGEQYF
TRBV7-9	-	TRBJ1-1	-	TGTGCCAGCAGCCTAGACGGGGACACGAACACTGAAGCTTTCTTT	CASSLDGDTNTEAFF
TRBV10-3	TRBD2	TRBJ2-7	-	TGTGCCATCAGTGAGACTAGGACTAGCGGGAGGGTCTACGAGCAGTACTTC	CAISETRTSGRVYEQYF
TRBV30	TRBD2	TRBJ2-1	-	TGTGCCTGGAGTGTAAGGACTAGCTCCGAGACGAACTCCTACAATGAGCAGTTCTTC	CAWSVRTSSETNSYNEQFF
TRBV7-2	TRBD2	TRBJ2-7	once	TGTGCCAGCAGCCTCACGGTAGCGGGAGGTCCCTACGAGCAGTACTTC	CASSLTVAGGPYEQYF
TRBV7-3	-	TRBJ1-1	once	TGTGCCAGCAGCTTACAAGGACAGAAGAACACTGAAGCTTTCTTT	CASSLQGQKNTEAFF
TRBV5-4	-	TRBJ1-1	-	TGTGCCAGCAGTCCCACCCTGCCAGTTGTGAACACTGAAGCTTTCTTT	CASSPTLPVVNTEAFF
TRBV7-8	TRBD2	TRBJ2-1	-	TGTGCCAGCAGCTTATCCGTAATAGCGGGAGGCCCGGGAAATGAGCAGTTCTTC	CASSLSVIAGGPGNEQFF
TRBV28	-	TRBJ2-7	-	TGTGCCAGCAGAAGGGGGGGCTCCTACGAGCAGTACTTC	CASRRGGSYEQYF
TRBV11-3	TRBD2	TRBJ2-2	few	TGTGCCACCAGCCTTAGCGGGACGGGACTTAACGGGGAGCTGTTTTTT	CATSLSGTGLNGELFF
TRBV28	-	TRBJ2-6	-	TGTGCCAGCACCCCGGGGGTAACTGGGGCCAACGTCCTGACTTTC	CASTPGVTGANVLTF
TRBV6-1	TRBD1	TRBJ2-7	-	TGTGCCAGCAGTTCACCGGGACAGCTATACGAGCAGTACTTC	CASSSPGQLYEQYF
TRBV5-1	TRBD1	TRBJ2-7	-	TGCGCCAGCAGCTTGCGACAGGGGGGCCCCTACGAGCAGTACTTC	CASSLRQGGPYEQYF
TRBV28	TRBD2	TRBJ2-1	-	TGTGCCAGCAGTTTGGCAGCGGGAGGGTCCTACAATGAGCAGTTCTTC	CASSLAAGGSYNEQFF
TRBV10-3	-	TRBJ1-1	-	TGTGCCATCAGTGGGGCAGGAGGGAAGGCTTTCTTT	CAISGAGGKAFF
TRBV19	TRBD1	TRBJ2-6	once	TGTGCCAGCGGGGACAGGGGACTCTCTGGGGCCAACGTCCTGACTTTC	CASGDRGLSGANVLTF
TRBV6-1	TRBD1	TRBJ2-2	-	TGTGCCAGCAGTGAAGTAAGGGGGCGACCCGGGGAGCTGTTTTTT	CASSEVRGRPGELFF
TRBV2	-	TRBJ2-7	-	TGTGCCAGCACCGACCGAGACAGGCTGGGGGTTTACGAGCAGTACTTC	CASTDRDRLGVYEQYF
TRBV28	TRBD1	TRBJ1-5	once	TGTGCCAGCAGAGGACAGGGTGGCAATGGACCCCAGCATTTT	CASRGQGGNGPQHF
TRBV4-1	-	TRBJ1-5	-	TGCGCCAGCAGCCAGGGGGACTTTAGCAATCAGCCCCAGCATTTT	CASSQGDFSNQPQHF
TRBV15	TRBD1	TRBJ2-1	-	TGTGCCACCAGCAGAGATCGGTCGGGACAGGACAATGAGCAGTTCTTC	CATSRDRSGQDNEQFF
TRBV11-1	TRBD1	TRBJ2-7	-	TGTGCCAGCAGCTTAATCCGGACAGGGTTTTCCGAGCAGTACTTC	CASSLIRTGFSEQYF
TRBV6-1	-	TRBJ1-2	-	TGTGCCAGCAGCGAAGCTCTCGGTGGCTACACCTTC	CASSEALGGYTF
TRBV15	-	TRBJ2-5	-	TGTGCCACCAGCAGAGACCCCGAGAGGCCGAGGGGGTACCAAGAGACCCAGTACTTC	CATSRDPERPRGYQETQYF
TRBV5-1	-	TRBJ1-1	once	TGCGCCAGCAGCTTGGTCGAGGTTCCGAACACTGAAGCTTTCTTT	CASSLVEVPNTEAFF
TRBV28	-	TRBJ2-4	-	TGTGCCAGCAGTTCCCAACAGGTGGACAAAAACATTCAGTACTTC	CASSSQQVDKNIQYF
TRBV5-1	TRBD1	TRBJ2-1	-	TGCGCCAGCAGCAGAGCCGGGACAGGGGCCTACAATGAGCAGTTCTTC	CASSRAGTGAYNEQFF
TRBV9	-	TRBJ1-1	-	TGTGCCAGCAGCGCCGCGACAGCGAGGAACACTGAAGCTTTCTTT	CASSAATARNTEAFF
TRBV2	TRBD1	TRBJ1-2	once	TGTGCCAGCAGTTTCGAGGGACAGGGCTATGGCTACACCTTC	CASSFEGQGYGYTF
TRBV6-5	-	TRBJ2-4	-	TGTGCCAGCAGTGTTGACAGAGCCAAAAACATTCAGTACTTC	CASSVDRAKNIQYF
TRBV7-2	TRBD1	TRBJ1-5	-	TGTGCCAGCAGCTTAAACCCAGGGGGCTTCGATCAGCCCCAGCATTTT	CASSLNPGGFDQPQHF
TRBV18	-	TRBJ1-6	-	TGTGCCAGCTCACCTGACAGGAATTCACCCCTCCACTTT	CASSPDRNSPLHF
TRBV9	TRBD1	TRBJ2-5	-	TGTGCCAGCAGCGTAGGTCCAGGGGGAGAGACCCAGTACTTC	CASSVGPGGETQYF
TRBV5-1	-	TRBJ2-3	-	TGCGCCAGCAGCGTAGGACAGACCCGCACAGATACGCAGTATTTT	CASSVGQTRTDTQYF
TRBV7-2	-	TRBJ1-5	-	TGTGCCAGCAGCAAGGACACCTATCAGCCCCAGCATTTT	CASSKDTYQPQHF
TRBV28	TRBD1	TRBJ1-1	-	TGTGCCATCACTATGACAGGGGGCGCTGGGGTCACTGAAGCTTTCTTT	CAITMTGGAGVTEAFF
TRBV19	-	TRBJ1-5	-	TGTGCCAGTAGTACTCCCACAGGGATGGATCAGCCCCAGCATTTT	CASSTPTGMDQPQHF
TRBV4-1	TRBD2	TRBJ2-1	-	TGCGCCAGCAGCCCAGAAGGGGGACTAGCAATCTTCTTC	CASSPEGGLAIFF
TRBV29-1	TRBD1	TRBJ1-2	-	TGCAGCGGGAAGACAGGGGGCAATTTCAACTATGGCTACACCTTC	CSGKTGGNFNYGYTF
TRBV6-1	-	TRBJ2-7	-	TGTGCCAGCAGTGACCCGAGACAGGCCTACGAGCAGTACTTC	CASSDPRQAYEQYF
TRBV14	-	TRBJ2-1	-	TGTGCCAGCAGCCCGCTAGGGGGGGCCCCGTTCTTC	CASSPLGGAPFF
TRBV5-1	-	TRBJ2-3	-	TGCGCCAGCAGCTGGAGGGGGGGGAGCACAGATACGCAGTATTTT	CASSWRGGSTDTQYF
TRBV14	TRBD1	TRBJ1-1	-	TGTGCCAGTAGCCAAGTTAAGGGGGCCGTCACTGAAGCTTTCTTT	CASSQVKGAVTEAFF
TRBV5-4	-	TRBJ2-7	few	TGTGCCAGCAGCTGGGGAGGGGGAGATTCCGAGCAGTACTTC	CASSWGGGDSEQYF
TRBV18	TRBD2	TRBJ2-4	-	TGTGCCAGCTCTAAAACCGGGACTAGCGTAGCCAAAAACATTCAGTACTTC	CASSKTGTSVAKNIQYF
TRBV7-9	-	TRBJ1-5	once	TGTGCCAGCAGCCGGGTCGGGGGGCCGGGTCAGCCCCAGCATTTT	CASSRVGGPGQPQHF
TRBV6-1	-	TRBJ2-7	-	TGTGCCAGCAGCCGTATCAGCGGAACGTACGAGCAGTACTTC	CASSRISGTYEQYF
TRBV5-1	TRBD1	TRBJ1-2	-	TGCGCCAGCAGCCATGGACAGGCGGGGGGCTACACCTTC	CASSHGQAGGYTF
TRBV11-2	TRBD1	TRBJ1-2	-	TGTGCCAGCAGCCCGGCCGGGACAGGGAGGAACTATGGCTACACCTTC	CASSPAGTGRNYGYTF
TRBV7-9	-	TRBJ2-7	-	TGTGCCAGCAGCTTCGTCTACGAGCAGTACTTC	CASSFVYEQYF